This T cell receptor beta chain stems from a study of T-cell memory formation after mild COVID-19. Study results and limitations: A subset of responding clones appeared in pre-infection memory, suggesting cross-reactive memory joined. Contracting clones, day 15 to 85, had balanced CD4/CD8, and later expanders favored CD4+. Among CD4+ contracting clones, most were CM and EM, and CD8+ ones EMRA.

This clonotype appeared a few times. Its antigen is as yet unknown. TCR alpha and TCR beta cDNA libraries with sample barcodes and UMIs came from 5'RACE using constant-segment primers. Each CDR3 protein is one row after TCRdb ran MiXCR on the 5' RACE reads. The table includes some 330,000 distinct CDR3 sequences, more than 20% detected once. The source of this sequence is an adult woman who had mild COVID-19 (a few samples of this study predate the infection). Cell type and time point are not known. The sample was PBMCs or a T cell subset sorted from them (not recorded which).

CDR3 region: CASSFTTGWPEAFF. The CDR3 nucleotides are TGTGCCAGCAGTTTTACGACAGGGTGGCCTGAAGCTTTCTTT. The rearrangement joins TRBV27 to TRBJ1-1; TRBD1 matches at 7 bases. The CDR3 has 14 amino acids. Unmatched junction bases numbered 7, after V lost 3 bases and J lost 6 bases. Germline CDR1 reads MNHEY; CDR2 reads SMNVEV (reference sequence).